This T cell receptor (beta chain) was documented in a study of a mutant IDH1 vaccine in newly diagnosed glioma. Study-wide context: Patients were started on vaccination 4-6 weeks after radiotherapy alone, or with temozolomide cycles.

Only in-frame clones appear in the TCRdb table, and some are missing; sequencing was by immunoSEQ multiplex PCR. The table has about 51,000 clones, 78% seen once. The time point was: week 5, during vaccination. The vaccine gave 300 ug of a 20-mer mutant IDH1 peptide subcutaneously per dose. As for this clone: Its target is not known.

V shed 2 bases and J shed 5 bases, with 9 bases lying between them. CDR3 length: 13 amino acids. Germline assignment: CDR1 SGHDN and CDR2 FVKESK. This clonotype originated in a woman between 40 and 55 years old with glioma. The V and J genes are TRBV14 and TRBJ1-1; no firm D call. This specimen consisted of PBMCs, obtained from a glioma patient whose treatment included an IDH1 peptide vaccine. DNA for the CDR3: TGTGCCAGCAGCCAATGGGGTGAGACTGAAGCTTTCTTT. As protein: CASSQWGETEAFF.